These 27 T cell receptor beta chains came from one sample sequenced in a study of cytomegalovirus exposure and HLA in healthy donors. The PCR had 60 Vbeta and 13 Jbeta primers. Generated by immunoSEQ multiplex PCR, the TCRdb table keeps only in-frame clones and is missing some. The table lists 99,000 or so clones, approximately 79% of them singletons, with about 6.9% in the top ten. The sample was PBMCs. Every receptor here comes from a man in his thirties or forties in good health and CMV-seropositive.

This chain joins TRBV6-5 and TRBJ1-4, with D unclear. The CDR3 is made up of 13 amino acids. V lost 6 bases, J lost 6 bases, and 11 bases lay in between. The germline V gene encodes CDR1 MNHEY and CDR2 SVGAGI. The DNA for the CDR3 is TGTGCCAGCAGCCTCCTTCTAGATGAAAAACTGTTTTTT. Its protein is CASSLLLDEKLFF.

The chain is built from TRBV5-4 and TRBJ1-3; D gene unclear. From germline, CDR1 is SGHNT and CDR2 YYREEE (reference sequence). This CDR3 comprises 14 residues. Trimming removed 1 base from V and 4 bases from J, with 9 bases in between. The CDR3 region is CASSLQQVGNTIYF. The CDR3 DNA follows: TGTGCCAGCAGCTTGCAGCAGGTCGGAAACACCATATATTTT.

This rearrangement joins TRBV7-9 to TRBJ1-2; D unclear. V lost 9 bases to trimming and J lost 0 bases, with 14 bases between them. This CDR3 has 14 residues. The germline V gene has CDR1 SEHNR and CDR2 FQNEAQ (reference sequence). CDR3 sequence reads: CASVREPSNYGYTF. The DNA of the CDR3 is TGTGCCAGTGTCCGGGAGCCTTCTAACTATGGCTACACCTTC.

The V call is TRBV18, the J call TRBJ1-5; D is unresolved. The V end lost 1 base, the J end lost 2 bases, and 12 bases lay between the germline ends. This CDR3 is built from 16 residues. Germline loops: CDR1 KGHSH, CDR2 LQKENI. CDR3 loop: CASSPLLVQGNQPQHF. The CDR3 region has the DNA TGTGCCAGCTCACCACTATTGGTGCAGGGCAATCAGCCCCAGCATTTT.

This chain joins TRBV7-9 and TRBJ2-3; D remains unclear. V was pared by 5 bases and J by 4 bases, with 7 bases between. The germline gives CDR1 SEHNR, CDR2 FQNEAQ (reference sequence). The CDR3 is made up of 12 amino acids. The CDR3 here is CASSTRADTQYF. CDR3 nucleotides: TGTGCCAGCAGCACCCGGGCAGATACGCAGTATTTT.

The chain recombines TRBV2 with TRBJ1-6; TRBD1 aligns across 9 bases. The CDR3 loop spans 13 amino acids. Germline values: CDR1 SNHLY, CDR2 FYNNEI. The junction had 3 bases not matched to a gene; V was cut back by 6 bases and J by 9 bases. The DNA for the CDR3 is TGTGCCAGCAGGGGACAGGGTGGTTCACCCCTCCACTTT. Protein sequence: CASRGQGGSPLHF.

CDR3: CASSLIGGDAGNTIYF. CDR3 nucleotide sequence: TGCGCCAGCAGCCTTATCGGCGGGGATGCTGGAAACACCATATATTTT. This chain uses TRBV4-3 with TRBJ1-3; D is uncertain. The germline V gene encodes CDR1 LGHNA and CDR2 YSLEER. Trimming removed 4 bases from V and 2 bases from J, with 15 bases in between. CDR3 length equals 16 residues.

Written as DNA, the CDR3 is TGTGCCAGCAGCTTACGACAGTCGAACACCGGGGAGCTGTTTTTT. Amino acid sequence: CASSLRQSNTGELFF. This chain links TRBV7-9 with TRBJ2-2, with D tentatively TRBD1 (5 bases). CDR3 length: 15 residues. With 2 bases removed from V and 0 bases from J, the gap between germline ends came to 7 bases. Germline V CDR1 and CDR2: SEHNR, FQNEAQ (reference sequence). Drawing the rest from reference TRBV7-9 and TRBJ2-2, the complete variable domain is DTGVSQNPRHKITKRGQNVTFRCDPISEHNRLYWYRQTLGQGPEFLTYFQNEAQLEKSRLLSDRFSAERPKGSFSTLEIQRTEQGDSAMYLCASSLRQSNTGELFFGEGSRLTVL.

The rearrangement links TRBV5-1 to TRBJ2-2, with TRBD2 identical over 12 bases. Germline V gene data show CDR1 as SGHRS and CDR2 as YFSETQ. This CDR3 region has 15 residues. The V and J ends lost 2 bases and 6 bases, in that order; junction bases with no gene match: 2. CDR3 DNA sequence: TGCGCCAGCAGCTTCGGGACTAGCGGGCCCGGGGAGCTGTTTTTT. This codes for CASSFGTSGPGELFF.

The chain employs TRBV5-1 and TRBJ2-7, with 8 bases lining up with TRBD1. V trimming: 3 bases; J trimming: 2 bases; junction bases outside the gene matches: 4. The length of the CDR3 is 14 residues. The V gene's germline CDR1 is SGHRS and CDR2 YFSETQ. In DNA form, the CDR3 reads TGCGCCAGCAGCTGGACAGGGCAACCCTACGAGCAGTACTTC. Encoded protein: CASSWTGQPYEQYF.

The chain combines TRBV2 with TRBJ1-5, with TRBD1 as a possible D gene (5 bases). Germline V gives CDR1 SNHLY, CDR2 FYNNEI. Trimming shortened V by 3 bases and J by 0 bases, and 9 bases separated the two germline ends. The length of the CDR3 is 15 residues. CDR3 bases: TGTGCCAGCAGTGATGGAGGGGTTAGCAATCAGCCCCAGCATTTT. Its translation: CASSDGGVSNQPQHF. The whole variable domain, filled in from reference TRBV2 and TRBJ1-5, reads EPEVTQTPSHQVTQMGQEVILRCVPISNHLYFYWYRQILGQKVEFLVSFYNNEISEKSEIFDDQFSVERPDGSNFTLKIRSTKLEDSAMYFCASSDGGVSNQPQHFGDGTRLSIL.

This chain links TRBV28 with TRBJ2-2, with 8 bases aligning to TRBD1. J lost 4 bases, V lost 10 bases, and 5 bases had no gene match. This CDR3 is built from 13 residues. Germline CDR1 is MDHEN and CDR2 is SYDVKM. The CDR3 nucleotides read TGTGCCACCCGACAGGGGCCCACCGGGGAGCTGTTTTTT. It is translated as CATRQGPTGELFF.

The CDR3 coding sequence is TGCAGCGTTGACCCGGACGGGGGGTCCCAAAACACTGAAGCTTTCTTT. Encoded protein: CSVDPDGGSQNTEAFF. The rearrangement links TRBV29-1 to TRBJ1-1; weak D call: TRBD1 (5 bases). V lost 3 bases, J lost 2 bases, and 19 bases lay in between. The CDR3 is made up of 16 amino acids. The germline CDR1 and CDR2 sequences are SQVTM and ANQGSEA.

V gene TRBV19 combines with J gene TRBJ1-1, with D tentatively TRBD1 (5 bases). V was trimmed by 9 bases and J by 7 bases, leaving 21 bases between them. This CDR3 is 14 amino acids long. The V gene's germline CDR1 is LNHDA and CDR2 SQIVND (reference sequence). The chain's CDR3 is CASSWTRVRGEAFF. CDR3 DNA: TGTGCCAGCTCCTGGACCAGGGTTCGAGGTGAAGCTTTCTTT. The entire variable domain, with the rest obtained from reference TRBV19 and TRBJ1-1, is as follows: DGGITQSPKYLFRKEGQNVTLSCEQNLNHDAMYWYRQDPGQGLRLIYYSQIVNDFQKGDIAEGYSVSREKKESFPLTVTSAQKNPTAFYLCASSWTRVRGEAFFGQGTRLTVV.

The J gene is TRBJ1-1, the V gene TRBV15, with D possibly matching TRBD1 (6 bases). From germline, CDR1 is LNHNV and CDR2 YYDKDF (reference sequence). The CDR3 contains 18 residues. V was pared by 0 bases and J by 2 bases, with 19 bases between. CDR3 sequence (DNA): TGTGCCACCAGCAGAGATTCGGCCTTCCAGGGGAGAAACACTGAAGCTTTCTTT. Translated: CATSRDSAFQGRNTEAFF.

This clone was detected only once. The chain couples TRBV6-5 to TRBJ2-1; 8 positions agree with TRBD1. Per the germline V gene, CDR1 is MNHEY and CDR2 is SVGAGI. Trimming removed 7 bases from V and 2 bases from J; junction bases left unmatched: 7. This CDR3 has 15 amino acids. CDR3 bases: TGTGCCAGCACTCCCCCAGGGGGCCCCTACAATGAGCAGTTCTTC. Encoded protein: CASTPPGGPYNEQFF.

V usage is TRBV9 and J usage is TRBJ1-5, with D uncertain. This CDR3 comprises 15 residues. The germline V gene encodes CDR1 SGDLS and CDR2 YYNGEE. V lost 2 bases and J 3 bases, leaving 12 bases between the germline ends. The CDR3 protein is CASSVSDGLNQPQHF. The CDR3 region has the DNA TGTGCCAGCAGCGTTAGTGACGGACTCAATCAGCCCCAGCATTTT.

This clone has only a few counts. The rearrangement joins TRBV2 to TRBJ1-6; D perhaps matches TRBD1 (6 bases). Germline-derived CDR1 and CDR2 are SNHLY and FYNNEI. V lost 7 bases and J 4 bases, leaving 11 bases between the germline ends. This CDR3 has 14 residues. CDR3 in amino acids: CASTPDSYNSPLHF. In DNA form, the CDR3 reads TGTGCCAGCACTCCGGACAGTTATAATTCACCCCTCCACTTT.

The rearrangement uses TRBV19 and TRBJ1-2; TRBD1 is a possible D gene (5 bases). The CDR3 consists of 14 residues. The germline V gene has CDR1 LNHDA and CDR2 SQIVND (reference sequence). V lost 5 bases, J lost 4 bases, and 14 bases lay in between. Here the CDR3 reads CASSLGRGGYGYTF. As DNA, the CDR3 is TGTGCCAGTAGTTTGGGACGGGGAGGCTATGGCTACACCTTC.

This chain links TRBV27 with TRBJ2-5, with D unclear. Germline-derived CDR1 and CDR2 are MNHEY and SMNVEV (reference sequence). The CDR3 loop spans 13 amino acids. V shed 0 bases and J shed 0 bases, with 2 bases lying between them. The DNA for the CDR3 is TGTGCCAGCAGTTTATCCTACCAAGAGACCCAGTACTTC. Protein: CASSLSYQETQYF.

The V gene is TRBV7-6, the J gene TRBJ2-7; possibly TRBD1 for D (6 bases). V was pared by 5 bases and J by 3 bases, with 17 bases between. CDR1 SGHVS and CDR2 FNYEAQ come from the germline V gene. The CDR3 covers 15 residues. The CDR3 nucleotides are TGTGCCAGCAGCCCGTCGACAGGACGGGGCTACGAGCAGTACTTC. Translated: CASSPSTGRGYEQYF.

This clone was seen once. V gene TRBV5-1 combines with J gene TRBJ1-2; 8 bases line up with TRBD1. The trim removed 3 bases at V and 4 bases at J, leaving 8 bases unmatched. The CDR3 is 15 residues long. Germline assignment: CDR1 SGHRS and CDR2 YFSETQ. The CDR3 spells CASSSGQGLSYGYTF. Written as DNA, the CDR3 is TGCGCCAGCAGCTCAGGACAGGGCCTTTCCTATGGCTACACCTTC. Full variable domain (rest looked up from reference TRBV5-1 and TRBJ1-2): KAGVTQTPRYLIKTRGQQVTLSCSPISGHRSVSWYQQTPGQGLQFLFEYFSETQRNKGNFPGRFSGRQFSNSRSEMNVSTLELGDSALYLCASSSGQGLSYGYTFGSGTRLTVV.

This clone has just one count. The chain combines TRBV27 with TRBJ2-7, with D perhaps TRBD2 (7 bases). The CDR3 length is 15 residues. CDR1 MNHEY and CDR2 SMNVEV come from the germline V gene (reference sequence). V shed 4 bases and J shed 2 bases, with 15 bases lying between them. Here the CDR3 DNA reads TGTGCCAGCAGTTCACCGCCGGGGGGCCCCTACGAGCAGTACTTC. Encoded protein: CASSSPPGGPYEQYF.

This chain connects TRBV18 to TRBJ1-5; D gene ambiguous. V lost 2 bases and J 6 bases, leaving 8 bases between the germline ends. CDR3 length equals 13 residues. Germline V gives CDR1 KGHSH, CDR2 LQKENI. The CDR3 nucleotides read TGTGCCAGCTCACCAGCAGGAAGTCAGCCCCAGCATTTT. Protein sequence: CASSPAGSQPQHF.

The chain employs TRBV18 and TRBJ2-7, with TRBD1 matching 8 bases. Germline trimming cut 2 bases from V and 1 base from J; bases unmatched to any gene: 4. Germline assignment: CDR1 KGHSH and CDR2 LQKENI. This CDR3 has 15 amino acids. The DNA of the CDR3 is TGTGCCAGCTCACCAAGCGGACAGGGATCCTACGAGCAGTACTTC. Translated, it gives CASSPSGQGSYEQYF. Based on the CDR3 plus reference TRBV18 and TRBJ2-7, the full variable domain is NAGVMQNPRHLVRRRGQEARLRCSPMKGHSHVYWYRQLPEEGLKFMVYLQKENIIDESGMPKERFSAEFPKEGPSILRIQQVVRGDSAAYFCASSPSGQGSYEQYFGPGTRLTVT.

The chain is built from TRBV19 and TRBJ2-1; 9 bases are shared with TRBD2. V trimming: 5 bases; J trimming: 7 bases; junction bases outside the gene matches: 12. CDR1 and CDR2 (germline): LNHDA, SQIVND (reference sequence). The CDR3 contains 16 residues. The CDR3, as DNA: TGTGCCAGTAGTCCCAATCCGGGACTAGCTCCGAATGAGCAGTTCTTC. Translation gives CASSPNPGLAPNEQFF.

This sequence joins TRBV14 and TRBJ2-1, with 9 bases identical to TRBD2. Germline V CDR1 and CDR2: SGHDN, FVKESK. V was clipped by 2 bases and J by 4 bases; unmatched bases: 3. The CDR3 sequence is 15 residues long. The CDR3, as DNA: TGTGCCAGCAGCCAACAGCGGGGGGTTTACAATGAGCAGTTCTTC. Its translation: CASSQQRGVYNEQFF. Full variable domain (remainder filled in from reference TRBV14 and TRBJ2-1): EAGVTQFPSHSVIEKGQTVTLRCDPISGHDNLYWYRRVMGKEIKFLLHFVKESKQDESGMPNNRFLAERTGGTYSTLKVQPAELEDSGVYFCASSQQRGVYNEQFFGPGTRLTVL.